This T cell receptor (beta chain) was captured in a study of CD8+CD57+ T cells in acquired aplastic anemia. About the study: Sorting CD4+ and CD8+ cells gave DNA averaging around 3 ug. Among healthy donors, CD4+ cells averaged about 9.9 million reads. General study points: With respect to CD8+ Simpson's diversity, patients and controls did not differ significantly. Patients and controls were found to share fewer than 35 CD8+ CDR3 sequences.

Concerning this clonotype itself: Its target is unknown.

CDR3 and TCR beta VDJ profiling relied on a genomic DNA template. TCRdb reanalysed the reads using MiXCR and keeps one entry per CDR3 protein. Among about 160,000 distinct CDR3 sequences, about 48% were seen once, and the ten largest hold 0.85% to 1.3%. V lost 3 bases and J 4 bases, leaving 4 bases between the germline ends. The CDR3 contains 11 residues. Germline-derived CDR1 and CDR2 are SEHNR and FQNEAQ (reference sequence). This sequence originates from a human donor in good health. Sequenced input: sorted CD4+, CD8+, or CD8+CD57+ T cells (not recorded which) from PBMCs. V gene TRBV7-9 combines with J gene TRBJ2-7; D is undetermined. This CDR3 reads CASSLPYEQYF. The CDR3 DNA follows: TGTGCCAGCAGCTTGCCATACGAGCAGTACTTC.